The source of this T cell receptor beta chain is a study of circulating and synovial CD4+ cells in juvenile arthritis. The assay was immunoSEQ multiplex PCR, and TCRdb's table has in-frame clones only and misses some. The sample lists 30,000 to 40,000 clones, 95% to 96% occurring once. Germline lookup yields CDR1 SGHRS and CDR2 YFSETQ. The CDR3 sequence is 14 residues long. The V gene end was trimmed by 4 bases and the J gene end by 4 bases; junction bases not matched to a gene: 6. This clonotype was sampled from a human donor with juvenile idiopathic arthritis. The sample was CD4+ T cells from blood. The chain has TRBV5-1 and TRBJ2-3; 7 positions agree with TRBD1. The CDR3 nucleotides read TGCGCCAGCAGCGCTACAGGGGCCCCAGATACGCAGTATTTT. As protein: CASSATGAPDTQYF.